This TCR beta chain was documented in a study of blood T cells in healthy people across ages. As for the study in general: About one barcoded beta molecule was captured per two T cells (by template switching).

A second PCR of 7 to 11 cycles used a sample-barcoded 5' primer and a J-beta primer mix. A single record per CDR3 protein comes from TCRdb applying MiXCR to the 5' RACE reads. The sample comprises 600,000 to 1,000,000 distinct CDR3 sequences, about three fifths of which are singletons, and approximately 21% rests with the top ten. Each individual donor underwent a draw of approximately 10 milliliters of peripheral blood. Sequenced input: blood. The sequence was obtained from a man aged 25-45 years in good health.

The CDR3 here is CASSMSSSAKNIQYF. CDR3 DNA sequence: TGTGCCAGTAGTATGTCTAGCTCGGCCAAAAACATTCAGTACTTC. V is TRBV19 and J is TRBJ2-4; D may be TRBD2 (5 bases). Germline V CDR1 and CDR2: LNHDA, SQIVND (reference sequence). CDR3 length: 15 amino acids. V lost 3 bases to trimming and J lost 1 base, with 10 bases between them.